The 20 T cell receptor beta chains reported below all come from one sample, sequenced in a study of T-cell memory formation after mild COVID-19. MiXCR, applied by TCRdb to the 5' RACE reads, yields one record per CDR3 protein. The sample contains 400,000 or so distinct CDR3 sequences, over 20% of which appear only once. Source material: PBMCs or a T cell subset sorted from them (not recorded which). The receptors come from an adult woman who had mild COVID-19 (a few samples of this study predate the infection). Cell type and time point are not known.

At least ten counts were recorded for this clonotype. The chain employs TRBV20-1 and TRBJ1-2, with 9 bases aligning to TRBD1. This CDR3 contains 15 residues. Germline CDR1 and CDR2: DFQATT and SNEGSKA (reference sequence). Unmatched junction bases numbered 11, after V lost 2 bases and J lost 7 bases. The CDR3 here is CSARQEGRTGVGYTF. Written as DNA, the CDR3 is TGCAGTGCTAGACAAGAAGGTCGGACAGGGGTTGGCTACACCTTC.

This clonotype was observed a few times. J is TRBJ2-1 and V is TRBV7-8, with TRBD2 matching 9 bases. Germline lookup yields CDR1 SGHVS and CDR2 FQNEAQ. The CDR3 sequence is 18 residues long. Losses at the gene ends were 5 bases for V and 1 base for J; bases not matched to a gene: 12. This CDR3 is CASSPGREGLNSYNEQFF. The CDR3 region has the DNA TGTGCCAGCAGCCCCGGGCGGGAGGGCCTAAATTCCTACAATGAGCAGTTCTTC.

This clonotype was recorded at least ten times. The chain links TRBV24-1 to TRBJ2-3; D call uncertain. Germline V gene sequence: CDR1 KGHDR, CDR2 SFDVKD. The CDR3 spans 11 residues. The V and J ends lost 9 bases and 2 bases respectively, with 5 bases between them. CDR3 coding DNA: TGTGCCACCGCCAACACAGATACGCAGTATTTT. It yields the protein CATANTDTQYF.

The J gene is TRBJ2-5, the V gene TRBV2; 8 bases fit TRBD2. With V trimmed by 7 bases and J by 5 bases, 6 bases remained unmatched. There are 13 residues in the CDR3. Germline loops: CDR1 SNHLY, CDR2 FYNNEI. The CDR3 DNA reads TGTGCCAGCACCTACGGGGGGGGCGAGACCCAGTACTTC. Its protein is CASTYGGGETQYF.

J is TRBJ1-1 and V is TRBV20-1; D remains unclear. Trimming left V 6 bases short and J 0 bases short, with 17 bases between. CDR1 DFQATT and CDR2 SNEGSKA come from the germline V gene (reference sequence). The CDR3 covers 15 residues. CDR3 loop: CSAGHFGIMNTEAFF. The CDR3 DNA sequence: TGCAGTGCGGGCCATTTCGGAATCATGAACACTGAAGCTTTCTTT.

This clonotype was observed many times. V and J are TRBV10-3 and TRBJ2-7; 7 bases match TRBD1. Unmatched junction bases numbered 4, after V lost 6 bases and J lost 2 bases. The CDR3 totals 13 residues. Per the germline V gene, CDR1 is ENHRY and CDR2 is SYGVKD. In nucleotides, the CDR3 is TGTGCCATCAGGGGGGACAGCCCCTACGAGCAGTACTTC. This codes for CAIRGDSPYEQYF.

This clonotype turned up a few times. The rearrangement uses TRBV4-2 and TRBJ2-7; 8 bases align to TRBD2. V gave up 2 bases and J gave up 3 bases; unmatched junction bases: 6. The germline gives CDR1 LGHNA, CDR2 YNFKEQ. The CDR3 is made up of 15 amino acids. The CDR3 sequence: CASSQWSGSGYEQYF. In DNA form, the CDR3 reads TGTGCCAGCAGCCAATGGAGCGGGAGTGGCTACGAGCAGTACTTC.

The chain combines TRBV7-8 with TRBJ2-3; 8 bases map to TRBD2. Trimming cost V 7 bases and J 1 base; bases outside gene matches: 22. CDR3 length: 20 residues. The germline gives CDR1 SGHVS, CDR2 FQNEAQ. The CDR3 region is CASTLGDTGWAGGGTDTQYF. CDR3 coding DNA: TGTGCCAGCACCTTGGGGGACACCGGATGGGCGGGAGGAGGCACAGATACGCAGTATTTT.

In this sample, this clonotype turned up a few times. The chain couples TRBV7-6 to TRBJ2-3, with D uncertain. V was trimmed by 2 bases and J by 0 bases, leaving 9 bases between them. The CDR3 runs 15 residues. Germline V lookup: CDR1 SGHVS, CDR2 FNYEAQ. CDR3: CASSLTGSSTDTQYF. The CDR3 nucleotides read TGTGCCAGCAGCTTAACCGGATCTAGCACAGATACGCAGTATTTT.

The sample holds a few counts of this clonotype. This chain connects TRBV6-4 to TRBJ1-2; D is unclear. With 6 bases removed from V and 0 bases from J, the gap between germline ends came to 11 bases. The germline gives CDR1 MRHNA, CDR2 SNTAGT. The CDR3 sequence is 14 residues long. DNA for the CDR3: TGTGCCAGCAGCTTTGCAGCCGCTAACTATGGCTACACCTTC. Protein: CASSFAAANYGYTF.

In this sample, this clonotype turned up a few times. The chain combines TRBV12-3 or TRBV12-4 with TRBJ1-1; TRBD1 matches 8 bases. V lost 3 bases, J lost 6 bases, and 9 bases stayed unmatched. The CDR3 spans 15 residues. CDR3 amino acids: CASSLDNRGAAEAFF. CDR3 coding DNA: TGTGCCAGCAGTTTGGATAACAGGGGGGCCGCTGAAGCTTTCTTT.

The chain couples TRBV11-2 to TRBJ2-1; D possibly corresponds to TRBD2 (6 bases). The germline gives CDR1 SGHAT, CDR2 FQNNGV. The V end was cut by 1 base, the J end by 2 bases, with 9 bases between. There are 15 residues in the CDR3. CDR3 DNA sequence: TGTGCCAGCAGCTTAGCGGGGGACCCCTACAATGAGCAGTTCTTC. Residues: CASSLAGDPYNEQFF.

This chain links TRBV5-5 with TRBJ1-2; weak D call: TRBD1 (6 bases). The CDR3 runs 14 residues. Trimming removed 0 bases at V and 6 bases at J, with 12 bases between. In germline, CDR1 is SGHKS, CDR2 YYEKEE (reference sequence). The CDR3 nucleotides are TGTGCCAGCAGCTTGGTGGCAGGGGACCATGGCTACACCTTC. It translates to CASSLVAGDHGYTF.

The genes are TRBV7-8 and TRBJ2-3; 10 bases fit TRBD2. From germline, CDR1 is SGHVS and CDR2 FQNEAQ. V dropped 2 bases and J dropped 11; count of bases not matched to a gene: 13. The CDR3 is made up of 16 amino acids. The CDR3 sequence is CASSLKFLAGEDGQYF. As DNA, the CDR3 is TGTGCCAGCAGCTTAAAGTTCCTAGCGGGAGAAGATGGGCAGTATTTT. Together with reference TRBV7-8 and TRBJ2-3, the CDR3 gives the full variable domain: GAGVSQSPRYKVAKRGQDVALRCDPISGHVSLFWYQQALGQGPEFLTYFQNEAQLDKSGLPSDRFFAERPEGSVSTLKIQRTQQEDSAVYLCASSLKFLAGEDGQYFGPGTRLTVL.

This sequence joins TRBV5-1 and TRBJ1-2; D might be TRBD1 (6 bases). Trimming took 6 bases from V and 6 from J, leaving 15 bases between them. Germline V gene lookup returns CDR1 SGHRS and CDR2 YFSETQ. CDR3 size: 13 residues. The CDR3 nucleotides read TGCGCCAGCACCGAGGGGGACGGGAATGGCTACACCTTC. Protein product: CASTEGDGNGYTF.

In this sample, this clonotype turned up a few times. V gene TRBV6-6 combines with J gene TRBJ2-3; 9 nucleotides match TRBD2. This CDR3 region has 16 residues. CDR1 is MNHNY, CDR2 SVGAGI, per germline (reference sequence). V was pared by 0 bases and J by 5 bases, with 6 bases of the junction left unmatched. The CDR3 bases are TGTGCCAGCAGTTACTCGGCGGGGGGGTCTGGAGATACGCAGTATTTT. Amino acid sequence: CASSYSAGGSGDTQYF.

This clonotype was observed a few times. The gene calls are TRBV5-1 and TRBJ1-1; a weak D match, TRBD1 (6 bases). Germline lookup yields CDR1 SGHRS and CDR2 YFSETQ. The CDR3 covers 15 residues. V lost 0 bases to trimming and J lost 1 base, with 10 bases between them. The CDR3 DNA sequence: TGCGCCAGCAGCTTGGCTCGGGGGCAGAACACTGAAGCTTTCTTT. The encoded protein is CASSLARGQNTEAFF.

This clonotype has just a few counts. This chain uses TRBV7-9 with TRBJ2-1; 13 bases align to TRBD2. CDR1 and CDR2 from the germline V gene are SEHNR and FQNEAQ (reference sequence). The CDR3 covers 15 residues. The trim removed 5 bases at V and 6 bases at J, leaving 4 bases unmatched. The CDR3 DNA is TGTGCCAGCAGCCGGACTAGCGGGGGAACCAATGAGCAGTTCTTC. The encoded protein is CASSRTSGGTNEQFF.

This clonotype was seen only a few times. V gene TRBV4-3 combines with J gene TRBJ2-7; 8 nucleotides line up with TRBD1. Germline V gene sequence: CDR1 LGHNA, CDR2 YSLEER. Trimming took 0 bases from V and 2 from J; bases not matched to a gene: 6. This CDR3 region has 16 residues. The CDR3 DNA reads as TGCGCCAGCAGCCAAGATTCAGGGGGCATCCCCTACGAGCAGTACTTC. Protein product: CASSQDSGGIPYEQYF.

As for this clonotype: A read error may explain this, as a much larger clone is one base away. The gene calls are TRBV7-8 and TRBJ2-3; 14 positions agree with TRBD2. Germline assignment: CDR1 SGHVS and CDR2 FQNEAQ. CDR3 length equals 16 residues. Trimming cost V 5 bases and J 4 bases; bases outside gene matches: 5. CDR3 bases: TGTGCCAGCAGCATCAGACTAGCGGGGGGGTCAGATACGCAGTATTTT. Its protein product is CASSIRLAGGSDTQYF.